The T cell receptor beta chain under discussion was sequenced for a study of radiation and T cells in renal cell carcinoma. Time point: blood 4 weeks post-SBRT, at nephrectomy. Documented treatment: 15 Gy SBRT to primary tumor, nephrectomy 4 weeks later. Nephrectomy followed 15 Gy stereotactic body radiation by 4 weeks. The tumor was a clear cell renal cell carcinoma. Study-level results: Top tumor clonotypes rose in blood 2 weeks post-radiation, then contracted.

The data were produced by immunoSEQ multiplex PCR, yet TCRdb's version contains in-frame clones alone and is incomplete. In the table there are over 90,000 clones, about 79% of which are singletons. CDR3 length equals 15 residues. Germline lookup yields CDR1 MNHEY and CDR2 SVGAGI. Trimming at V came to 2 bases and at J to 2 bases, leaving 5 bases not matched to a gene. Concerning this clone: The antigen is undetermined.

This chain uses TRBV6-5 with TRBJ1-2; 7 bases align to TRBD1. The receptor's source is a man in his fifties or sixties with renal cell carcinoma. The starting material was blood, obtained from a patient whose treatment included radiotherapy and nephrectomy. The CDR3 reads CASSYGGTANYGYTF. In DNA, the CDR3 is TGTGCCAGCAGTTACGGAGGGACAGCAAACTATGGCTACACCTTC.